This entry lists 24 T cell receptor beta chains sequenced from one sample in a study of OX40 agonist ivuxolimab in advanced cancers. Repertoires were generated with immunoSEQ multiplex PCR, while TCRdb's copy carries only in-frame clones and drops some. In the table there are about 44,000 clones, 70% to 90% of which are singletons. The sequencing here drew on CD4+ or CD8+ T cells sorted from blood, taken in a trial of the OX40 agonist ivuxolimab. These receptors originate from an adult with an advanced solid tumor such as melanoma, head and neck, liver or kidney cancer.

The chain has TRBV30 and TRBJ1-5; 10 bases match TRBD1. The J segment lost 5 bases and the V segment lost 2 bases, leaving 3 bases of the junction unmatched. Per germline, CDR1 GTSNPN and CDR2 SVGIG (reference sequence). The CDR3 sequence is 14 residues long. The CDR3: CAWSYGTGDQPQHF. The CDR3, as DNA: TGTGCCTGGAGTTATGGGACAGGGGATCAGCCCCAGCATTTT. Looking up the rest from reference TRBV30 and TRBJ1-5 gives the full variable domain: SQTIHQWPATLVQPVGSPLSLECTVEGTSNPNLYWYRQAAGRGLQLLFYSVGIGQISSEVPQNLSASRPQDRQFILSSKKLLLSDSGFYLCAWSYGTGDQPQHFGDGTRLSIL.

V and J are TRBV4-1 and TRBJ2-2; D remains ambiguous. V lost 3 bases and J lost 7, with 6 bases in between. This CDR3 has 12 amino acids. Germline-derived CDR1 and CDR2 are MGHRA and YSYEKL. The CDR3 nucleotides are TGCGCCAGCAGCCATTGGGACGGGGAGCTGTTTTTT. It yields the protein CASSHWDGELFF.

The V call is TRBV5-8, the J call TRBJ2-4; TRBD1 matches 9 bases. The CDR3 runs 13 residues. V gave up 6 bases and J gave up 7 bases; unmatched junction bases: 5. Germline CDR1 and CDR2: SGHTS and YDEGEE. CDR3 region: CASNRGQMNIQYF. DNA of the CDR3: TGTGCCAGCAACAGGGGGCAGATGAACATTCAGTACTTC.

The rearrangement uses TRBV10-3 and TRBJ2-2; TRBD2 agrees at 13 bases. This CDR3 region has 17 residues. V shed 3 bases and J 3 bases; nucleotides not matched to a gene: 4. The V gene's germline CDR1 is ENHRY and CDR2 SYGVKD. CDR3 residues: CAISDQGLAGYTGELFF. CDR3 DNA sequence: TGTGCCATCAGTGATCAGGGACTAGCGGGATACACCGGGGAGCTGTTTTTT.

V gene TRBV2 combines with J gene TRBJ2-2; no reliable D call. The V end lost 2 bases, the J end lost 1 base, and 8 bases lay between the germline ends. The germline CDR1 and CDR2 sequences are SNHLY and FYNNEI. This CDR3 spans 15 amino acids. CDR3 bases: TGTGCCAGCAGTGAATTTTCCGAGAACACCGGGGAGCTGTTTTTT. Its translation is CASSEFSENTGELFF.

The chain combines TRBV6-5 with TRBJ1-6; D is possibly TRBD1 (6 bases). There are 15 residues in the CDR3. Germline V lookup: CDR1 MNHEY, CDR2 SVGAGI. Trimming removed 6 bases at V and 5 bases at J, with 14 bases between. The CDR3 sequence: CASRIDRPNNSPLHF. The CDR3 DNA reads as TGTGCCAGCAGAATAGACAGGCCGAATAATTCACCCCTCCACTTT.

CDR3 in amino acids: CASSYYGVETQYF. The CDR3 coding sequence is TGTGCCAGCAGTTACTACGGGGTTGAGACCCAGTACTTC. J is TRBJ2-5 and V is TRBV6-6; a possible D gene is TRBD2 (5 bases). The CDR3 sequence is 13 residues long. Trimming removed 1 base at V and 5 bases at J, with 8 bases between. CDR1 and CDR2 (germline): MNHNY, SVGAGI (reference sequence).

The genes are TRBV5-4 and TRBJ1-6, with 7 bases lining up with TRBD1. CDR3 size: 15 residues. CDR1 and CDR2 from the germline V gene are SGHNT and YYREEE (reference sequence). With V trimmed by 5 bases and J by 3 bases, 5 bases remained unmatched. CDR3 region: CASSQGVSYNSPLHF. CDR3 bases: TGTGCCAGCAGTCAGGGGGTTAGCTATAATTCACCCCTCCACTTT.

The V gene is TRBV6-1, the J gene TRBJ1-1; D not resolved. The V gene lost 4 bases and the J gene lost 5 bases, with 20 bases spanning the gap. The germline V gene has CDR1 MNHNS and CDR2 SASEGT. The CDR3 covers 16 residues. CDR3 residues: CASSGNRARKRTEAFF. The CDR3 bases are TGTGCCAGCAGTGGGAACCGGGCCCGGAAGAGGACTGAAGCTTTCTTT.

The chain couples TRBV6-5 to TRBJ1-2; 7 bases agree with TRBD1. J was trimmed by 0 bases and V by 6 bases; bases with no gene match: 7. Germline lookup yields CDR1 MNHEY and CDR2 SVGAGI. This CDR3 has 15 residues. CDR3 loop: CASREQGFSNYGYTF. The DNA for the CDR3 is TGTGCCAGCAGGGAACAGGGGTTTTCTAACTATGGCTACACCTTC.

V is TRBV19 and J is TRBJ1-4; no firm D call. The length of the CDR3 is 15 residues. Germline CDR1 is LNHDA and CDR2 is SQIVND (reference sequence). V was shortened by 5 bases and J by 8 bases, with 18 bases between the two germline ends. The CDR3 sequence is CASSPSPGSGEKLFF. Here the CDR3 DNA reads TGTGCCAGTAGTCCATCCCCGGGCTCGGGGGAAAAACTGTTTTTT.

The V gene is TRBV2, the J gene TRBJ2-2; no reliable D call. Germline lookup yields CDR1 SNHLY and CDR2 FYNNEI. V lost 5 bases and J lost 4, with 8 bases in between. This CDR3 has 13 amino acids. The DNA of the CDR3 is TGTGCCAGCAGTTGGTCGGGCACCGGGGAGCTGTTTTTT. The encoded protein is CASSWSGTGELFF. Using reference TRBV2 and TRBJ2-2 for the parts outside the CDR3, the full variable domain is EPEVTQTPSHQVTQMGQEVILRCVPISNHLYFYWYRQILGQKVEFLVSFYNNEISEKSEIFDDQFSVERPDGSNFTLKIRSTKLEDSAMYFCASSWSGTGELFFGEGSRLTVL.

V is TRBV5-6 and J is TRBJ1-3; D might be TRBD1 (6 bases). The V and J ends lost 1 base and 4 bases respectively, with 12 bases between them. CDR3 length equals 15 residues. Germline assignment: CDR1 SGHDT and CDR2 YYEEEE. CDR3 nucleotides: TGTGCCAGCAGCTTGAGGACAGCCGTCGGAAACACCATATATTTT. This gives the protein CASSLRTAVGNTIYF.

This sequence joins TRBV4-3 and TRBJ1-1; D gene uncertain. V lost 0 bases to trimming and J lost 1 base, with 9 bases between them. From germline, CDR1 is LGHNA and CDR2 YSLEER. The CDR3 has 15 residues. CDR3: CASSQDGLGNTEAFF. The CDR3 region has the DNA TGCGCCAGCAGCCAAGATGGGTTGGGGAACACTGAAGCTTTCTTT.

The genes are TRBV6-5 and TRBJ2-5, with TRBD1 matching over 12 bases. Losses at the gene ends were 6 bases for V and 10 bases for J; bases not matched to a gene: 15. Germline lookup yields CDR1 MNHEY and CDR2 SVGAGI. The CDR3 runs 16 residues. CDR3 residues: CASSYTLGQGAGGQYF. The CDR3 region has the DNA TGTGCCAGCAGCTACACACTGGGACAGGGGGCGGGGGGCCAGTACTTC.

V is TRBV28 and J is TRBJ2-6; 8 bases line up with TRBD1. CDR3 length: 17 residues. Looked up from germline, CDR1 is MDHEN and CDR2 is SYDVKM. V shed 6 bases, J shed 3 bases, and the junction held 10 bases outside the gene matches. CDR3 nucleotide sequence: TGTGCCAGCAGCCCTTTGGACAGGGCCTTTGGGGCCAACGTCCTGACTTTC. Its translation is CASSPLDRAFGANVLTF.

The sample holds a few counts of this clone. The chain has TRBV18 and TRBJ1-6; D not resolved. The CDR3 sequence is 14 residues long. Looked up from germline, CDR1 is KGHSH and CDR2 is LQKENI. Trimming removed 2 bases from V and 8 bases from J, with 10 bases in between. The CDR3 region has the DNA TGTGCCAGCTCACCAGGGTCAGTGGATTCACCCCTCCACTTT. Translated: CASSPGSVDSPLHF.

This chain links TRBV5-4 with TRBJ2-3; tentatively, D is TRBD1 (6 bases). Trimming shortened V by 0 bases and J by 2 bases, and 10 bases separated the two germline ends. In germline, CDR1 is SGHNT, CDR2 YYREEE (reference sequence). The CDR3 spans 15 residues. DNA for the CDR3: TGTGCCAGCAGCTTGGACAGGGCGATCACAGATACGCAGTATTTT. Amino acids: CASSLDRAITDTQYF.

A single count supports this clone. CDR3 in DNA: TGTGCCACCCAACAATGGAACTCCTACGAGCAGTACTTC. As protein: CATQQWNSYEQYF. The chain uses TRBV10-3 and TRBJ2-7; D gene unclear. Between the trimmed V and J ends, which lost 10 bases and 0 bases, there was a span of 13 bases. The CDR3 covers 13 residues. Per germline, CDR1 ENHRY and CDR2 SYGVKD.

There are a few counts of this clone. This rearrangement joins TRBV7-8 to TRBJ1-2, with D possibly matching TRBD1 (6 bases). CDR1 is SGHVS and CDR2 is FQNEAQ in the germline V gene. V dropped 5 bases and J dropped 8 bases, with 15 bases sitting between them. The CDR3 spans 13 residues. CDR3 sequence: CASSAQGLGGYTF. The CDR3 DNA follows: TGTGCCAGCAGCGCCCAGGGGCTGGGGGGCTACACCTTC. The variable domain in full, completed from reference TRBV7-8 and TRBJ1-2, reads GAGVSQSPRYKVAKRGQDVALRCDPISGHVSLFWYQQALGQGPEFLTYFQNEAQLDKSGLPSDRFFAERPEGSVSTLKIQRTQQEDSAVYLCASSAQGLGGYTFGSGTRLTVV.

This rearrangement joins TRBV4-2 to TRBJ1-1; 9 bases align to TRBD1. Germline trimming cut 6 bases from V and 5 bases from J; bases unmatched to any gene: 10. Germline-derived CDR1 and CDR2 are LGHNA and YNFKEQ. The CDR3 is 15 amino acids. The CDR3 nucleotides read TGTGCCAGCAGTTATACAGGGGGCATGAGGACTGAAGCTTTCTTT. Its translation: CASSYTGGMRTEAFF.

The rearrangement joins TRBV7-7 to TRBJ2-5, with TRBD1 as a possible D gene (6 bases). Trimming removed 6 bases at V and 5 bases at J, with 16 bases between. The CDR3 extends over 14 amino acids. Per germline, CDR1 SSHAT and CDR2 FNYEAQ (reference sequence). The CDR3 spells CASRPQGEGETQYF. In DNA form, the CDR3 reads TGTGCCAGCAGACCACAGGGTGAGGGGGAGACCCAGTACTTC.

The V and J genes are TRBV5-4 and TRBJ2-3; D remains unclear. The length of the CDR3 is 15 residues. Germline V lookup: CDR1 SGHNT, CDR2 YYREEE (reference sequence). V was trimmed by 3 bases and J by 0 bases, leaving 11 bases between them. This CDR3 is CASSSSPASTDTQYF. DNA for the CDR3: TGTGCCAGCAGCTCTTCACCCGCGAGCACAGATACGCAGTATTTT. Variable domain in full (rest from reference TRBV5-4 and TRBJ2-3): ETGVTQSPTHLIKTRGQQVTLRCSSQSGHNTVSWYQQALGQGPQFIFQYYREEENGRGNFPPRFSGLQFPNYSSELNVNALELDDSALYLCASSSSPASTDTQYFGPGTRLTVL.

The chain joins TRBV7-9 to TRBJ2-7, with a weak D call TRBD2 (5 bases). The CDR3 loop spans 15 amino acids. Germline CDR1 reads SEHNR; CDR2 reads FQNEAQ (reference sequence). Between the trimmed V and J ends, which lost 0 bases and 5 bases, there was a span of 14 bases. As DNA, the CDR3 is TGTGCCAGCAGCTTAGCGACCGGAGGTGGGAACGAGCAGTACTTC. Translated, it gives CASSLATGGGNEQYF.